The 25 T cell receptor beta chains given below trace back to one sample, sequenced in a study of follicular helper T cells after annual influenza vaccination. Regarding time point: 2014-2015 season, pre-vaccination. Here immunoSEQ multiplex PCR was the method, and the copy in TCRdb shows in-frame clones only, minus some. This repertoire shows over 11,000 clones, 80% to 90% found once; its top ten account for about 0.27%. The source material was CXCR5- memory CD4+ T cells sorted from blood, sampled on the day of influenza vaccination. These receptors came from an adult who received the influenza vaccine.

With respect to this clone: The junction departs from the called germline gene at one end, perhaps through a read error. The gene calls are TRBV6-1 and TRBJ2-7; no reliable D call. The CDR3 is 12 residues long. The V gene's germline CDR1 is MNHNS and CDR2 SASEGT. CDR3: CASCQRAETSHF. As DNA, the CDR3 is TGTGCCAGCTGCCAAAGGGCGGAGACAAGTCACTTC.

This clone was detected once. The CDR3 here is CASSDDRVGNTEAFF. CDR3 DNA: TGTGCCAGCAGCGATGACAGGGTCGGGAACACTGAAGCTTTCTTT. The chain joins TRBV6-6 to TRBJ1-1, with 7 bases fitting TRBD1. Germline values: CDR1 MNHNY, CDR2 SVGAGI (reference sequence). The CDR3 has 15 residues. V lost 6 bases, J lost 1 base, and 8 bases stayed unmatched.

The chain couples TRBV5-1 to TRBJ2-1; D ambiguous. Germline CDR1 SGHRS, CDR2 YFSETQ. The CDR3 is 14 amino acids. Trimming removed 7 bases from V and 4 bases from J, with 15 bases in between. This chain's CDR3 is CASGTSVEYNEQFF. In DNA, the CDR3 is TGCGCCAGCGGAACCTCCGTTGAATACAATGAGCAGTTCTTC. The complete variable domain, with remaining parts taken from reference TRBV5-1 and TRBJ2-1, reads KAGVTQTPRYLIKTRGQQVTLSCSPISGHRSVSWYQQTPGQGLQFLFEYFSETQRNKGNFPGRFSGRQFSNSRSEMNVSTLELGDSALYLCASGTSVEYNEQFFGPGTRLTVL.

The V call is TRBV28, the J call TRBJ1-5; 7 nucleotides align to TRBD1. V was pared by 5 bases and J by 0 bases, with 13 bases of the junction left unmatched. The CDR3 has 18 residues. Looked up from germline, CDR1 is MDHEN and CDR2 is SYDVKM. In DNA, the CDR3 is TGTGCCAGCAGTGAATACCCAGGGGGGGGCTATAGCAATCAGCCCCAGCATTTT. Its translation is CASSEYPGGGYSNQPQHF.

In DNA, the CDR3 is TGTGCCAGCACCATTGGGACACAGATCCAGCCCCAGCATTTT. Amino acid sequence: CASTIGTQIQPQHF. V and J are TRBV19 and TRBJ1-5; tentative D call: TRBD1 (6 bases). The ends were cut back, 9 bases at V and 7 bases at J, with 19 bases in the middle. CDR3 length: 14 amino acids. The germline CDR1 and CDR2 sequences are LNHDA and SQIVND (reference sequence).

The chain links TRBV20-1 to TRBJ1-2, with D tentatively TRBD1 (6 bases). This CDR3 region has 11 residues. The germline CDR1 and CDR2 sequences are DFQATT and SNEGSKA (reference sequence). CDR3 sequence: CRTGASYGYTF. The DNA of the CDR3 is TGCAGGACAGGTGCCTCATATGGCTACACCTTC.

The chain has TRBV10-3 and TRBJ1-5; 7 bases map to TRBD1. Looked up from germline, CDR1 is ENHRY and CDR2 is SYGVKD. V dropped 7 bases and J dropped 5; count of bases not matched to a gene: 5. The CDR3 runs 13 residues. CDR3 protein: CAITRDSYQPQHF. The CDR3 bases are TGTGCCATCACCCGGGACAGCTATCAGCCCCAGCATTTT.

The V and J genes are TRBV9 and TRBJ2-5; D remains unclear. Deletions cut 0 bases from V and 1 base from J, with 10 bases between. Germline CDR1 SGDLS, CDR2 YYNGEE. This CDR3 has 15 residues. CDR3 sequence reads: CASSVGNEPQETQYF. The CDR3 region has the DNA TGTGCCAGCAGCGTAGGTAATGAGCCCCAAGAGACCCAGTACTTC.

This clone was seen only a few times. The chain couples TRBV11-2 to TRBJ1-5; possibly TRBD1 for D (6 bases). The germline V gene encodes CDR1 SGHAT and CDR2 FQNNGV. The CDR3 has 16 amino acids. V lost 4 bases and J 1 base, leaving 14 bases between the germline ends. The CDR3 loop is CASSSSHQGSNQPQHF. CDR3 bases: TGTGCCAGCAGCTCTAGTCACCAGGGGAGCAATCAGCCCCAGCATTTT.

The table lists this clone with a few counts. V usage is TRBV11-1 and J usage is TRBJ1-5; 8 bases are a match to TRBD1. With 4 bases clipped from V and 1 base from J, the junction kept 6 bases outside the gene matches. Germline CDR1 and CDR2: SGHAT and FQDESV (reference sequence). CDR3 length equals 16 residues. In DNA form, the CDR3 reads TGTGCCAGCAGCTCACGCGGGACAGGAAGCAATCAGCCCCAGCATTTT. Translating gives CASSSRGTGSNQPQHF.

In its sample, this clone was seen a few times. The genes are TRBV6-1 and TRBJ2-7; D is ambiguous. Per germline, CDR1 MNHNS and CDR2 SASEGT. The CDR3 is 15 amino acids. The germline V and J ends were trimmed by 4 bases and 0 bases, with 13 bases remaining between them. In nucleotides, the CDR3 is TGTGCCAGCAGTGCTGGCGTTGGGATCTCCTACGAGCAGTACTTC. This sequence encodes CASSAGVGISYEQYF.

Concerning this clone itself: Lacking the conserved final phenylalanine or tryptophan, this CDR3 likely reflects a read error. This chain uses TRBV5-1 with TRBJ1-2; 7 nucleotides agree with TRBD1. The germline gives CDR1 SGHRS, CDR2 YFSETQ. This CDR3 region has 15 residues. Trimming at V came to 2 bases and at J to 1 base, leaving 5 bases not matched to a gene. CDR3 DNA: TGCGCCAGCAGCTTTACAGGGGCCTTTAACTATGGCTACACCTCC. Translation gives CASSFTGAFNYGYTS.

The rearrangement joins TRBV5-6 to TRBJ2-3; D is ambiguous. The germline CDR1 and CDR2 sequences are SGHDT and YYEEEE. V was cut by 0 bases and J by 0 bases, with 5 bases left in between. The CDR3 sequence is 14 residues long. The CDR3 loop is CASSLGLSTDTQYF. CDR3 sequence (DNA): TGTGCCAGCAGCTTGGGCCTAAGCACAGATACGCAGTATTTT.

The chain combines TRBV28 with TRBJ1-3; TRBD1 aligns across 7 bases. This CDR3 has 16 amino acids. Germline V gene data show CDR1 as MDHEN and CDR2 as SYDVKM. V shed 5 bases, J shed 4 bases, and the junction held 11 bases outside the gene matches. The CDR3 DNA is TGTGCCAGCAGTGACCAGACAGGGATATCCGGAAACACCATATATTTT. Translating it yields CASSDQTGISGNTIYF.

V usage is TRBV5-1 and J usage is TRBJ2-7, with 10 bases that match TRBD1. CDR1 is SGHRS, CDR2 YFSETQ, per germline. This CDR3 comprises 15 residues. With V trimmed by 2 bases and J by 2 bases, 4 bases remained unmatched. The CDR3 here is CASSLTGTGAYEQYF. The CDR3 DNA is TGCGCCAGCAGCTTAACCGGGACAGGGGCCTACGAGCAGTACTTC.

This chain uses TRBV11-2 with TRBJ2-1, with no clear D. Germline CDR1 SGHAT, CDR2 FQNNGV. Between the trimmed V and J ends, which lost 0 bases and 11 bases, there was a span of 20 bases. This CDR3 comprises 16 residues. The CDR3 sequence is CASSLERGSGRMKQFF. In DNA form, the CDR3 reads TGTGCCAGCAGCTTAGAACGCGGTTCAGGCAGGATGAAGCAGTTCTTC.

The genes are TRBV10-2 and TRBJ2-2, with TRBD1 identical over 7 bases. V lost 6 bases, J lost 4 bases, and 5 bases stayed unmatched. The CDR3 loop spans 14 amino acids. Germline V gene sequence: CDR1 WSHSY, CDR2 SAAADI. CDR3 DNA: TGCGCCAGCAGGGACACAGGGGCCACCGGGGAGCTGTTTTTT. It specifies CASRDTGATGELFF.

In its sample, this clone was seen a few times. The gene calls are TRBV4-1 and TRBJ1-3; D remains ambiguous. V dropped 2 bases and J dropped 0 bases, with 14 bases sitting between them. Germline CDR1 and CDR2: MGHRA and YSYEKL. The CDR3 covers 17 residues. The CDR3 DNA reads as TGCGCCAGCAGCCAACCTCTAGCAGACTACTCTGGAAACACCATATATTTT. Its protein is CASSQPLADYSGNTIYF.

V gene TRBV5-4 combines with J gene TRBJ2-1, with a tentative D call TRBD2 (6 bases). Trimming cost V 6 bases and J 0 bases, with 16 bases left between them. Germline V gives CDR1 SGHNT, CDR2 YYREEE (reference sequence). The CDR3 contains 16 residues. CDR3 DNA: TGTGCCAGCACGACCGGCGGGGCGAGCTCCTACAATGAGCAGTTCTTC. The encoded protein is CASTTGGASSYNEQFF.

The rearrangement links TRBV4-1 to TRBJ1-3; D not certain. The CDR3 consists of 15 residues. V shed 3 bases and J shed 7 bases, with 16 bases lying between them. CDR1 and CDR2 (germline): MGHRA, YSYEKL. CDR3 bases: TGCGCCAGCAGCCATCCGGGCCAGAGGAATAACACCATATATTTT. Protein sequence: CASSHPGQRNNTIYF.

V gene TRBV5-1 combines with J gene TRBJ1-1, with D unresolved. The CDR3 has 15 residues. With 0 bases removed from V and 1 base from J, the gap between germline ends came to 10 bases. The germline V gene encodes CDR1 SGHRS and CDR2 YFSETQ. Written as DNA, the CDR3 is TGCGCCAGCAGCTTGGCGTTTGGGGAGAACACTGAAGCTTTCTTT. Translated, it gives CASSLAFGENTEAFF.

The rearrangement uses TRBV30 and TRBJ1-3; D is ambiguous. V was clipped by 2 bases and J by 1 base, with 9 bases between them. CDR1 and CDR2 (germline): GTSNPN, SVGIG (reference sequence). The CDR3 extends over 14 amino acids. CDR3 protein: CAWSPGDSGNTIYF. The CDR3 nucleotides are TGTGCCTGGAGTCCTGGGGATTCTGGAAACACCATATATTTT.

The chain uses TRBV19 and TRBJ2-2, with D uncertain. The CDR3 has 14 amino acids. The V gene lost 4 bases and the J gene lost 5 bases, with 11 bases spanning the gap. Looked up from germline, CDR1 is LNHDA and CDR2 is SQIVND (reference sequence). CDR3 region: CASSKVQTTGELFF. For the CDR3, the DNA is TGTGCCAGTAGTAAAGTACAGACTACCGGGGAGCTGTTTTTT.

The chain employs TRBV15 and TRBJ2-2; no reliable D call. Germline V lookup: CDR1 LNHNV, CDR2 YYDKDF (reference sequence). The CDR3 totals 14 residues. Trimming cost V 5 bases and J 2 bases, with 9 bases left between them. Written as DNA, the CDR3 is TGTGCCACCAGCCGACGACAAAACACCGGGGAGCTGTTTTTT. This encodes CATSRRQNTGELFF. The full variable domain, in which reference TRBV15 and TRBJ2-2 provide the parts outside the CDR3, is DAMVIQNPRYQVTQFGKPVTLSCSQTLNHNVMYWYQQKSSQAPKLLFHYYDKDFNNEADTPDNFQSRRPNTSFCFLDIRSPGLGDTAMYLCATSRRQNTGELFFGEGSRLTVL.

This sequence joins TRBV28 and TRBJ2-2; TRBD1 agrees at 10 bases. V trimming: 5 bases; J trimming: 7 bases; junction bases outside the gene matches: 7. The V gene's germline CDR1 is MDHEN and CDR2 SYDVKM. The CDR3 has 15 residues. The CDR3 DNA follows: TGTGCCAGCAGTGACCAGGGACAGGGGATCGGGGAGCTGTTTTTT. It translates to CASSDQGQGIGELFF.